This T cell receptor beta chain was sequenced during a study of siplizumab effects on memory and regulatory T cells. TCRdb keeps only in-frame clones here, not all; method: immunoSEQ multiplex PCR. This sample yields about 97,000 clones, of which approximately 90% are seen a single time; more than 0.95% belongs to the top ten. This CDR3 region has 13 residues. V was trimmed by 5 bases and J by 5 bases, leaving 9 bases between them. Germline V CDR1 and CDR2: SSHAT, FNYEAQ (reference sequence). Notes on this clone: Its specificity is not known.

Study findings and constraints: Memory cells seemed less diverse than naive T cells, which seemed major alloresponse contributors. Treatment with siplizumab left mappable alloreactive CD4+ clones averaging roughly 69% Treg-derived, compared with approximately 25% in controls.

The clonotype was recovered from a human donor in good health. The chain recombines TRBV7-7 with TRBJ2-2; D is ambiguous. The specimen sequenced was CD4+ T cells sorted from blood. CDR3 in amino acids: CASSPQGTGELFF. The CDR3 DNA sequence: TGTGCCAGCAGCCCCCAAGGGACCGGGGAGCTGTTTTTT.